This TCR beta chain was identified in a study of cytomegalovirus exposure and HLA in healthy donors. Whole-study results and caveats: A later analysis found that most CMV-associated TCR beta chains appeared HLA-restricted.

In the PCR, 60 Vbeta and 13 Jbeta primers were used. The protocol was immunoSEQ multiplex PCR, while the TCRdb copy is restricted to in-frame clones and leaves out a portion. Among 170,000 or so clones, around 84% were seen once, and the ten largest hold less than 2%. Details on this clone: Its antigen is not known.

V lost 3 bases and J lost 4; bases outside the gene matches: 7. Germline-derived CDR1 and CDR2 are MNHEY and SMNVEV (reference sequence). This CDR3 region has 16 residues. This clonotype was obtained from a man in his late teens or twenties in good health and CMV-seronegative. This chain connects TRBV27 to TRBJ2-4; 9 bases map to TRBD2. The specimen was PBMCs. In DNA form, the CDR3 reads TGTGCCAGCAGTTTTTCAAGGACTAGCGATAAAAACATTCAGTACTTC. Translated, it gives CASSFSRTSDKNIQYF.